A selection of T cell receptor beta chains follows, all from one sample in a study of T-cell memory formation after mild COVID-19. One entry per CDR3 protein results from TCRdb running MiXCR on the 5' RACE reads. The sample shows some 440,000 distinct CDR3 sequences, more than 20% of them seen only once. Sample: PBMCs or a T cell subset sorted from them (not recorded which). These receptors all come from an adult woman who had mild COVID-19 (a few samples of this study predate the infection). Cell type and time point are not known. The CDR3 runs from the conserved cysteine through the conserved F or W. The D gene is left open where the match is weak. Rows give clone size only sometimes, using once, few, many, or a class for an expanded clone.

V	J	size	length	D	CDR3	DNA
TRBV29-1	TRBJ1-4	.	15	.	CSGRPNSTTNEKLFF	TGCAGCGGTAGACCCAACAGCACAACTAATGAAAAACTGTTTTTT
TRBV30	TRBJ1-2	.	12	.	CAWSPRSYGYTF	TGTGCCTGGAGCCCCCGGAGCTATGGCTACACCTTC
TRBV7-2	TRBJ1-2	few	12	.	CASSFRNYGYTF	TGTGCCAGCAGCTTTAGGAACTATGGCTACACCTTC
TRBV29-1	TRBJ1-6	.	14	TRBD1	CSVKNQGADSPLHF	TGCAGCGTTAAGAATCAGGGGGCTGATTCACCCCTCCACTTT
TRBV9	TRBJ2-2	.	18	TRBD2	CASSVDGLAGVRTGELFF	TGTGCCAGCAGCGTAGACGGACTAGCGGGAGTTAGAACCGGGGAGCTGTTTTTT
TRBV12-3/TRBV12-4	TRBJ2-7	few	15	TRBD2	CASSFASGRGYEQYF	TGTGCCAGCAGTTTCGCTAGCGGGCGGGGATACGAGCAGTACTTC
TRBV6-6	TRBJ2-5	.	16	TRBD2	CASSYSSGRGGETQYF	TGTGCCAGCAGTTACTCTAGCGGGAGGGGGGGAGAGACCCAGTACTTC
TRBV14	TRBJ2-7	.	13	.	CASSSTTSYEQYF	TGTGCCAGCAGCTCGACCACTTCCTACGAGCAGTACTTC
TRBV4-1	TRBJ2-5	.	13	.	CASSHPLGETQYF	TGCGCCAGCAGCCACCCCCTGGGGGAGACCCAGTACTTC
TRBV7-2	TRBJ1-2	.	13	.	CASSTGRTYGYTF	TGTGCCAGCAGCACGGGACGGACCTATGGCTACACCTTC
TRBV29-1	TRBJ1-5	.	15	.	CSVDRGPPANQPQHF	TGCAGCGTTGATCGGGGGCCCCCAGCGAATCAGCCCCAGCATTTT
TRBV6-1	TRBJ2-1	few	15	TRBD1	CASKMDVTRGNEQFF	TGTGCCAGCAAAATGGACGTTACCAGGGGGAATGAGCAGTTCTTC
TRBV5-6	TRBJ2-7	.	16	TRBD2	CASSPRLSGSGHEQYF	TGTGCCAGCAGCCCGCGACTTAGCGGGAGTGGCCACGAGCAGTACTTC
TRBV5-5	TRBJ2-1	few	14	.	CASSLEQSHNEQFF	TGTGCCAGCAGCTTGGAACAGTCCCACAATGAGCAGTTCTTC
TRBV6-5	TRBJ1-4	many	16	.	CASSKTGGRTNEKLFF	TGTGCCAGCAGCAAGACGGGGGGCCGAACTAATGAAAAACTGTTTTTT
TRBV20-1	TRBJ2-7	.	15	TRBD2	CSAGKLAGNPYEQYF	TGCAGTGCTGGAAAGTTAGCGGGGAATCCCTACGAGCAGTACTTC
TRBV19	TRBJ1-1	.	16	.	CASSIREGYMNTEAFF	TGTGCCAGTAGTATACGAGAGGGATACATGAACACTGAAGCTTTCTTT
TRBV5-1	TRBJ2-2	few	15	.	CASSATGTNTGELFF	TGCGCCAGCAGCGCGACAGGCACGAACACCGGGGAGCTGTTTTTT
TRBV5-5	TRBJ1-6	.	15	.	CASSLNWGQVSPLHF	TGTGCCAGCAGCTTGAACTGGGGGCAGGTTTCACCCCTCCACTTT
TRBV29-1	TRBJ2-7	few	14	TRBD2	CSVKVGGIRDEQYF	TGCAGCGTTAAGGTGGGGGGGATTCGGGACGAGCAGTACTTC
TRBV6-1	TRBJ1-5	.	11	.	CATDQGQPQHF	TGTGCCACGGACCAGGGACAGCCCCAGCATTTT
TRBV6-4	TRBJ1-2	.	15	.	CASRRVGDSRDGYTF	TGTGCCAGCAGGAGGGTGGGGGACTCGAGGGATGGCTACACCTTC
TRBV12-3/TRBV12-4	TRBJ1-6	few	14	.	CASSLAKENSPLHF	TGTGCCAGCAGTTTAGCGAAGGAAAATTCACCCCTCCACTTT
TRBV6-5	TRBJ2-7	.	13	.	CASGLLTSLEQYF	TGTGCCAGCGGGCTCCTGACGTCCCTCGAGCAGTACTTC
TRBV4-1	TRBJ2-1	.	15	TRBD2	CASSRRLAGGDEQFF	TGCGCCAGCAGCCGCAGACTAGCGGGGGGTGATGAGCAGTTCTTC
TRBV7-3	TRBJ1-1	few	15	.	CASSSSQDGDTEAFF	TGTGCCAGCAGCTCCTCCCAGGATGGGGACACTGAAGCTTTCTTT
TRBV12-3/TRBV12-4	TRBJ2-5	.	16	TRBD2	CASSLGLAGKSETQYF	TGTGCCAGCAGTTTAGGACTAGCGGGAAAATCGGAGACCCAGTACTTC
TRBV5-6	TRBJ1-6	few	14	TRBD1	CASKDRAYNSPLHF	TGTGCCAGCAAGGACAGGGCCTATAATTCACCCCTCCACTTT
TRBV20-1	TRBJ2-7	few	12	.	CSANDQLYEQYF	TGCAGTGCTAATGACCAGCTCTACGAGCAGTACTTC
TRBV12-3/TRBV12-4	TRBJ2-1	few	18	TRBD2	CASSLAGLAGGSYNEQFF	TGTGCCAGCAGTTTAGCGGGACTAGCGGGGGGGTCCTACAATGAGCAGTTCTTC
TRBV20-1	TRBJ1-1	few	13	TRBD1	CSARRRGRTEAFF	TGCAGTGCCAGGAGGAGGGGGCGAACTGAAGCTTTCTTT